The clone carrying this T cell receptor beta chain has a count of ten or more. The antigen is undetermined. This sample is drawn from a study of tumor and adjacent non-tumor tissue in lung cancer. About the study: Aged about 30 to 76 years, patients included fewer than 11 men and 4 to 6 women with stage I to III disease. Study findings and constraints: Tumor tissue had significantly higher TCR diversity than normal lung.

No cell sorting was done before RNA was extracted from the tissue. The normal lung tissue was taken more than 3 cm from the tumor edge. The library came from three nested PCR rounds adapted from ARM-PCR protocols. Using its own MiXCR run on the multiplex PCR reads, TCRdb lists one record per CDR3 protein. The sample lists tens of thousands of distinct CDR3 sequences; under 70% were seen once. Trimming at V came to 4 bases and at J to 2 bases, leaving 9 bases not matched to a gene. The CDR3 extends over 16 amino acids. CDR1 and CDR2 (germline): LNHNV, YYDKDF (reference sequence). Sequencing was carried out using distant non-tumor lung tissue. The chain links TRBV15 to TRBJ2-5; 8 bases are shared with TRBD2. The receptor comes from a woman aged 45-65 years with non-small cell lung cancer. CDR3 DNA: TGTGCCACCAGCACGTGGACGGGAGGGCCACAAGAGACCCAGTACTTC. Translated, it gives CATSTWTGGPQETQYF.